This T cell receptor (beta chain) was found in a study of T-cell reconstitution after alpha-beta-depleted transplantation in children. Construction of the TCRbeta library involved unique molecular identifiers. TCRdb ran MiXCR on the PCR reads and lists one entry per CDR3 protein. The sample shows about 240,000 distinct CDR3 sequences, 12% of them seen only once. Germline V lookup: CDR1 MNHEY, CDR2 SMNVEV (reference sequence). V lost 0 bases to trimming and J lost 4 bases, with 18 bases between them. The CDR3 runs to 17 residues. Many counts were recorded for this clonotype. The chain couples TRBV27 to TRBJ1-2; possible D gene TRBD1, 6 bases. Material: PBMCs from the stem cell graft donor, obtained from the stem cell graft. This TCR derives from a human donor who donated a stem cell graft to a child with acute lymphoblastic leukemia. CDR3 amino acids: CASSLSGALKGFYGYTF. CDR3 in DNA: TGTGCCAGCAGTTTATCGGGGGCACTCAAAGGGTTCTATGGCTACACCTTC.